The clone carrying this T cell receptor (beta chain) was detected many times. One entry per CDR3 protein results from TCRdb running MiXCR on the 5' RACE reads. The table lists roughly 50,000 distinct CDR3 sequences, approximately 10% of them singletons, with about 5.2% in the top ten. J gave up 8 bases and V 0 bases, and 6 bases lay outside the gene matches. CDR3 length: 16 amino acids. Germline lookup yields CDR1 DFQATT and CDR2 SNEGSKA (reference sequence). This sample is part of a study of neurological immune-mediated disorders. This sequence joins TRBV20-1 and TRBJ2-1, with TRBD2 identical over 14 bases. The TCR was taken from a man aged 65 to 79 with HTLV-1-associated myelopathy (HAM/TSP). Sequencing input: PBMCs. This CDR3 is CSARDIGTSGSDEQFF. The CDR3 DNA reads TGCAGTGCTAGAGATATTGGGACTAGCGGGAGTGATGAGCAGTTCTTC.